The 18 T cell receptor beta chains given below trace back to one sample, sequenced in a study of CD8+CD57+ T cells in acquired aplastic anemia. Using genomic DNA as the template, TCR beta VDJ and CDR3 profiling was carried out. TCRdb processed the reads anew with MiXCR; each CDR3 protein has one entry. The sample has 450,000 to 550,000 distinct CDR3 sequences, about a third seen once. The sequenced patients had an expansion of CD8+CD57+ cells seen by flow cytometry. What was sequenced was sorted CD4+, CD8+, or CD8+CD57+ T cells (not recorded which) from PBMCs. These receptors were collected from a human donor with aplastic anemia.

The V gene is TRBV20-1, the J gene TRBJ1-1, with 10 bases matching TRBD1. The CDR3 spans 14 residues. From germline, CDR1 is DFQATT and CDR2 SNEGSKA (reference sequence). Germline trimming cut 6 bases from V and 4 bases from J; bases unmatched to any gene: 8. The CDR3 loop is CSARQGADGTEAFF. The CDR3 coding sequence is TGCAGTGCCCGACAGGGGGCGGACGGCACTGAAGCTTTCTTT.

This clonotype was picked up many times. CDR3 sequence: CASSSPDRNTEAFF. The CDR3 coding sequence is TGTGCCAGCAGCTCACCGGACAGGAACACTGAAGCTTTCTTT. The chain recombines TRBV7-2 with TRBJ1-1; tentatively, D is TRBD1 (6 bases). The V end was cut by 4 bases, the J end by 1 base, with 10 bases between. This CDR3 spans 14 amino acids. Germline CDR1 and CDR2: SGHTA and FQGNSA.

As regards this clonotype: A much larger clone differs by one base, so this may be a read error. The chain has TRBV10-3 and TRBJ2-4; D may be TRBD1 or TRBD2 (5 bases each). The length of the CDR3 is 14 residues. Germline V gene data show CDR1 as ENHRY and CDR2 as SYGVKD. The CDR3 DNA reads TGTGCCAGCAGTGAAGGGACCAACAAAACCATTCAGTACTTC. Translated: CASSEGTNKTIQYF.

V and J are TRBV30 and TRBJ1-1, with D possibly matching TRBD1 (5 bases). The CDR3 runs 13 residues. Germline assignment: CDR1 GTSNPN and CDR2 SVGIG (reference sequence). V was pared by 3 bases and J by 10 bases, with 18 bases between. The CDR3 sequence is CAWSRDGPRGAFF. DNA of the CDR3: TGTGCCTGGAGCCGGGACGGCCCGCGTGGAGCTTTCTTT.

A note on this clonotype: This could be a read error, since a much larger clone is one nucleotide away. The V gene is TRBV10-1, the J gene TRBJ2-1, with D tentatively TRBD1 (7 bases). Looked up from germline, CDR1 is WNHNN and CDR2 is SYGVQD (reference sequence). There are 14 residues in the CDR3. The CDR3 is CAITGGTANNGQFF. CDR3 DNA sequence: TGTGCCATCACCGGAGGGACAGCAAACAATGGGCAGTTCTTC.

A note on this clonotype: This may be a read error, as it is one base from a much larger clone. V is TRBV20-1 and J is TRBJ2-7; the D gene is possibly TRBD1 (5 bases). The V and J ends lost 0 bases and 5 bases respectively, with 17 bases between them. Germline V gives CDR1 DFQATT, CDR2 SNEGSKA (reference sequence). The CDR3 sequence is 15 residues long. The CDR3 DNA sequence: TGCAGTGCTAGAGATTGGGGCAGGCCTGGGAACGAGCAGTACTTC. Translation: CSARDWGRPGNEQYF.

Many counts were recorded for this clonotype. J is TRBJ1-1 and V is TRBV29-1; 7 bases align to TRBD1. J lost 2 bases, V lost 6 bases, and 6 bases had no gene match. There are 13 residues in the CDR3. Germline CDR1 is SQVTM and CDR2 is ANQGSEA. CDR3 DNA sequence: TGCAGCGTCGAGGGACAGTCTAACACTGAAGCTTTCTTT. It translates to CSVEGQSNTEAFF.

The V gene is TRBV5-1, the J gene TRBJ2-5; TRBD2 matches 9 bases. Germline values: CDR1 SGHRS, CDR2 YFSETQ. This CDR3 is built from 16 residues. Unmatched junction bases numbered 5, after V lost 0 bases and J lost 2 bases. For the CDR3, the DNA is TGCGCCAGCAGCTTGGCTCTAGCGGGGAGTCAAGAGACCCAGTACTTC. The encoded protein is CASSLALAGSQETQYF.

Many counts were recorded for this clonotype. The rearrangement uses TRBV20-1 and TRBJ1-1; D remains ambiguous. V gave up 3 bases and J gave up 1 base, with 6 bases separating them. The CDR3 runs to 12 residues. CDR1 and CDR2 from the germline V gene are DFQATT and SNEGSKA (reference sequence). This chain's CDR3 is CSASVKNTEAFF. In DNA, the CDR3 is TGCAGTGCTAGTGTCAAGAACACTGAAGCTTTCTTT.

This clonotype was seen repeatedly, ten times or more. The chain couples TRBV19 to TRBJ1-1, with 8 positions matching TRBD1. The length of the CDR3 is 16 residues. Germline V lookup: CDR1 LNHDA, CDR2 SQIVND (reference sequence). The ends lost 4 bases at V and 1 base at J; junction bases unmatched: 8. The CDR3 reads CASSTTGTGRNTEAFF. CDR3 DNA sequence: TGTGCCAGTAGTACTACTGGGACAGGTAGGAACACTGAAGCTTTCTTT. Full variable domain (missing parts from reference TRBV19 and TRBJ1-1): DGGITQSPKYLFRKEGQNVTLSCEQNLNHDAMYWYRQDPGQGLRLIYYSQIVNDFQKGDIAEGYSVSREKKESFPLTVTSAQKNPTAFYLCASSTTGTGRNTEAFFGQGTRLTVV.

The chain links TRBV5-1 to TRBJ2-5; D gene ambiguous. Germline CDR1 and CDR2: SGHRS and YFSETQ. V was pared by 0 bases and J by 3 bases, with 12 bases between. This CDR3 has 15 amino acids. This chain's CDR3 is CASSLASNWKETQYF. Written as DNA, the CDR3 is TGCGCCAGCAGCTTGGCCAGTAACTGGAAAGAGACCCAGTACTTC.

In this sample, this clonotype turned up many times. The rearrangement links TRBV25-1 to TRBJ2-2; D is ambiguous. The CDR3 is 16 amino acids. Germline V gives CDR1 MGHDK, CDR2 SYGVNS. With 4 bases removed from V and 3 bases from J, the gap between germline ends came to 15 bases. CDR3 nucleotide sequence: TGTGCCAGCAGTGTTATGGACCCCCGGGACACCGGGGAGCTGTTTTTT. It translates to CASSVMDPRDTGELFF.

In the case of this clonotype: The conserved phenylalanine or tryptophan is not found at the CDR3 terminus, so this likely reflects a read error. CDR3 DNA: TGTGCTAGTGGTACAGGGAACCAAGGCCAGCCCCAGCATTAT. Protein product: CASGTGNQGQPQHY. This sequence joins TRBV12-5 and TRBJ1-5, with a weak D call TRBD1 (6 bases). The V and J ends lost 5 bases and 7 bases respectively, with 15 bases between them. Germline CDR1 and CDR2: LGHNT and FRNRAP. The CDR3 is 14 amino acids.

This chain connects TRBV29-1 to TRBJ2-1, with 14 nucleotides matching TRBD2. The CDR3 spans 14 residues. Unmatched junction bases numbered 8, after V lost 7 bases and J lost 9 bases. Germline assignment: CDR1 SQVTM and CDR2 ANQGSEA. The DNA of the CDR3 is TGCAGCGCTGGAGGACTAGCGGGAGGCTTTGAGCAGTTCTTC. Translated, it gives CSAGGLAGGFEQFF.

Here the CDR3 DNA reads TGTGCCAGCAGTGTTATCCAAGAGACCCAGCATTTT. Protein: CASSVIQETQHF. The J gene is TRBJ1-5, the V gene TRBV2; D is undetermined. V was clipped by 4 bases and J by 11 bases, with 12 bases between them. The CDR3 contains 12 residues. CDR1 is SNHLY, CDR2 FYNNEI, per germline.

The table lists this clonotype with many counts. This chain links TRBV9 with TRBJ1-1; no reliable D call. Trimming left V 0 bases short and J 4 bases short, with 7 bases between. This CDR3 spans 13 amino acids. Germline CDR1 reads SGDLS; CDR2 reads YYNGEE. The CDR3 region is CASSVEWGTEAFF. As DNA, the CDR3 is TGTGCCAGCAGCGTAGAGTGGGGCACTGAAGCTTTCTTT.

The rearrangement links TRBV4-1 to TRBJ1-2; D unclear. The CDR3 covers 18 residues. V gave up 1 base and J gave up 6 bases, with 24 bases separating them. Germline V CDR1 and CDR2: MGHRA, YSYEKL. The CDR3 here is CASSQGWGTAKALDGYTF. The DNA of the CDR3 is TGCGCCAGCAGCCAAGGGTGGGGAACAGCCAAGGCCCTAGATGGCTACACCTTC.

The sample holds many counts of this clonotype. The chain joins TRBV10-3 to TRBJ1-2; 9 bases match TRBD1. The CDR3 is 12 residues long. Unmatched junction bases numbered 2, after V lost 4 bases and J lost 8 bases. CDR1 is ENHRY and CDR2 is SYGVKD in the germline V gene. The CDR3 loop is CAISGTGDGYTF. CDR3 DNA: TGTGCCATCAGTGGGACAGGGGACGGCTACACCTTC.